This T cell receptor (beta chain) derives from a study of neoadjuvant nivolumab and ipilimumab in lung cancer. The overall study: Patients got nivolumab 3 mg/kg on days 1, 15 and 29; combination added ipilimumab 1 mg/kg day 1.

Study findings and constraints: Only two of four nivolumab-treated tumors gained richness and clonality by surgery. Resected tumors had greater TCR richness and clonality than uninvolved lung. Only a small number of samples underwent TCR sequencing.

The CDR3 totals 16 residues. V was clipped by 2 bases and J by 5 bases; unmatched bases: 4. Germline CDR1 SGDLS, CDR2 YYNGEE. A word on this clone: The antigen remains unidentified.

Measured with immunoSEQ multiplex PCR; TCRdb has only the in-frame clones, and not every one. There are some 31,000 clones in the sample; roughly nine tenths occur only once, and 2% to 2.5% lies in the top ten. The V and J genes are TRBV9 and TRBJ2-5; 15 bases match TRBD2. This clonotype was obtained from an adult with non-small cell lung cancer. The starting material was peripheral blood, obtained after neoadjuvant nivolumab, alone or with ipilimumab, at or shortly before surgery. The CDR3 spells CASSVGLAGGWETQYF. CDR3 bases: TGTGCCAGCAGCGTTGGACTAGCGGGAGGGTGGGAGACCCAGTACTTC.